This TCR beta chain was captured by sequencing in a study of CD8+CD57+ T cells in acquired aplastic anemia. Overall study: 3 to 4 ug was the average amount of DNA from sorted CD4+ and CD8+ cells.

In the case of this clonotype: Antigen: not known.

CDR3 and TCR beta VDJ profiling relied on a genomic DNA template. TCRdb reprocessed the reads with MiXCR, giving one entry per CDR3 protein. The table shows more than 250,000 distinct CDR3 sequences, with about 56% occurring only once. Overall study results and limits: Patient and control CD8+ Simpson's diversity was not significantly different.

The sequenced sample was sorted CD4+, CD8+, or CD8+CD57+ T cells (not recorded which) from PBMCs. The receptor was isolated from a human donor with severe aplastic anemia or a healthy control (not recorded which).

This chain's CDR3 is CSARTLAGAYNEQFF. CDR3 coding DNA: TGCAGTGCTAGGACCCTAGCGGGAGCATACAATGAGCAGTTCTTC. The chain combines TRBV20-1 with TRBJ2-1; 10 bases match TRBD2. CDR3 length: 15 amino acids. Germline-derived CDR1 and CDR2 are DFQATT and SNEGSKA (reference sequence). The trim removed 3 bases at V and 4 bases at J, leaving 6 bases unmatched.